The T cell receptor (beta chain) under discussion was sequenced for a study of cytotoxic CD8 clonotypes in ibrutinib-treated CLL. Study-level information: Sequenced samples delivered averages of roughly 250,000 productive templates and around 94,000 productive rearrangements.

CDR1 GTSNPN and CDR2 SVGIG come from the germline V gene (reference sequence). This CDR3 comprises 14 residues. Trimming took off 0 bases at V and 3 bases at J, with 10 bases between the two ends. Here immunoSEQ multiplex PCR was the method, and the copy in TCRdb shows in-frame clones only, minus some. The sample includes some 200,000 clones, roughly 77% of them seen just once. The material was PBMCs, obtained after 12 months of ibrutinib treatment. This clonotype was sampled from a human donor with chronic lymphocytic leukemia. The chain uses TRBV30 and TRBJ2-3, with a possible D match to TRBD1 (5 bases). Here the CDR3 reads CAWSVAGMTDTQYF. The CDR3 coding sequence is TGTGCCTGGAGTGTGGCAGGGATGACAGATACGCAGTATTTT. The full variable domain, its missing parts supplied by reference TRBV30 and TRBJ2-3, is SQTIHQWPATLVQPVGSPLSLECTVEGTSNPNLYWYRQAAGRGLQLLFYSVGIGQISSEVPQNLSASRPQDRQFILSSKKLLLSDSGFYLCAWSVAGMTDTQYFGPGTRLTVL.